This T cell receptor (beta chain) derives from a study of T-cell reconstitution after alpha-beta-depleted transplantation in children. Trimming left V 2 bases short and J 1 base short, with 17 bases between. The CDR3 is 17 amino acids. Germline loops: CDR1 SEHNR, CDR2 FQNEAQ (reference sequence). TCRbeta library preparation incorporated unique molecular identifiers. TCRdb used MiXCR to reprocess the PCR reads, holding one entry per CDR3 protein. The sample has about 830,000 distinct CDR3 sequences, 16% seen once. This clonotype showed up just once. This chain joins TRBV7-9 and TRBJ2-5; D may be TRBD2 (6 bases). The sequence was obtained from a male patient younger than 18 who had a stem cell transplant for acute lymphoblastic leukemia, so the T cells may come from the graft donor. The sequenced sample was PBMCs, mostly from graft donor cells, obtained 360 days after TCRalphabeta/CD19-depleted stem cell transplant. CDR3: CASSLPRDFASQETQYF. CDR3 DNA sequence: TGTGCCAGCAGCTTACCACGGGACTTCGCTTCCCAAGAGACCCAGTACTTC.